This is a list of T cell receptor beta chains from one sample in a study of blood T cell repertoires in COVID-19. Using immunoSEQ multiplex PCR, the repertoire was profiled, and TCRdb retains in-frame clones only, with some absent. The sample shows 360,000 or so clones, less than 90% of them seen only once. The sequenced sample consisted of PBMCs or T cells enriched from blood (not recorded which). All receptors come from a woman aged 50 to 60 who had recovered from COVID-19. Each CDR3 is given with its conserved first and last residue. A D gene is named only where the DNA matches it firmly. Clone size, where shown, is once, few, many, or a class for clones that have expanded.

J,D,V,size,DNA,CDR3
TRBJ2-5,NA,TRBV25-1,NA,TGTGCCAGCAGTGAATTAAACAGGGAGACCCAGTACTTC,CASSELNRETQYF
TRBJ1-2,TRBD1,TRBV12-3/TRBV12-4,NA,TGTGCCAGCAGCCGGACAGGCCCCCCCGGTTCCACCTTC,CASSRTGPPGSTF
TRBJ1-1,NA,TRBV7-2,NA,TGTGCCAGCAGCTTAGTAGAGGCCCGGTACACTGAAGCTTTCTTT,CASSLVEARYTEAFF
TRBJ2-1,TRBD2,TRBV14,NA,TGTGCCAGCAGCCCTTTCAGGGGAGGAGGGACTAGCGGGAGGTTCGGCAATGAGCAGTTCTTC,CASSPFRGGGTSGRFGNEQFF
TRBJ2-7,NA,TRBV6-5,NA,TGTGCCAGCAAAGCGTCAGCTATTTACTACGAGCAGTACTTC,CASKASAIYYEQYF
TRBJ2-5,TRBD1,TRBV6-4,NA,TGTGCCAGCAGTTATGGGCAGGGGGACGAGACCCAGTACTTC,CASSYGQGDETQYF
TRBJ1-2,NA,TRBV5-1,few,TGCGCCAGCAGCTTTGGGGGGGCTGCCTTTGCCTATGGCTACACCTTC,CASSFGGAAFAYGYTF
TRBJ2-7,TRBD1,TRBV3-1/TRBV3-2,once,TGTGCCAGCAGCAGGGGACAGGGGGTAGTGCAGTACTTC,CASSRGQGVVQYF
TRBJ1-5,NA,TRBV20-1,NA,TGCAGTGTTAGTCTGGGGCAGAATCAGCCCCAGCATTTT,CSVSLGQNQPQHF
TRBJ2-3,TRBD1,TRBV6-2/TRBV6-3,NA,TGTGCCAGCAGTCAGAGGACAGGGCGGAGCACAGATACGCAGTATTTT,CASSQRTGRSTDTQYF
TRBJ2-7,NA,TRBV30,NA,TGTGCCTGGAACAGGGTTTTGTCCGACGAGCAGTACTTC,CAWNRVLSDEQYF
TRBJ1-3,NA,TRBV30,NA,TGTGCCTGGAGCCAGGCTGGAAACACCATATATTTT,CAWSQAGNTIYF
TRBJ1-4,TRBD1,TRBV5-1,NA,TGCGCCAGCAGCAGGGGACAGGGGATCTGGACGGGTAATGAAAAACTGTTTTTT,CASSRGQGIWTGNEKLFF
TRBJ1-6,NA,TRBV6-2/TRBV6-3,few,TGTGCCAGCAGTTACTTTCAGGAGGTGGATTCACCCCTCCACTTT,CASSYFQEVDSPLHF
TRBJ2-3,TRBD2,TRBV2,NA,TGTGCCAGCAGTGAGCGGGGGGGCACAGATACGCAGTATTTT,CASSERGGTDTQYF
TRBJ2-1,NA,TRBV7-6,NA,TGTGCCAGCAGCGGAGCGGGACATAGCTCCTACAATGAGCAGTTCTTC,CASSGAGHSSYNEQFF
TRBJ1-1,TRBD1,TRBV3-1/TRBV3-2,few,TGTGCCAGCAGCCAGCTGCCAGGGGGAGGCACTGAAGCTTTCTTT,CASSQLPGGGTEAFF
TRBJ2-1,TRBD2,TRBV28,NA,TGTGCCACCACTTTCCGACTAGCGGGAGTCTACAATGAGCAGTTCTTC,CATTFRLAGVYNEQFF